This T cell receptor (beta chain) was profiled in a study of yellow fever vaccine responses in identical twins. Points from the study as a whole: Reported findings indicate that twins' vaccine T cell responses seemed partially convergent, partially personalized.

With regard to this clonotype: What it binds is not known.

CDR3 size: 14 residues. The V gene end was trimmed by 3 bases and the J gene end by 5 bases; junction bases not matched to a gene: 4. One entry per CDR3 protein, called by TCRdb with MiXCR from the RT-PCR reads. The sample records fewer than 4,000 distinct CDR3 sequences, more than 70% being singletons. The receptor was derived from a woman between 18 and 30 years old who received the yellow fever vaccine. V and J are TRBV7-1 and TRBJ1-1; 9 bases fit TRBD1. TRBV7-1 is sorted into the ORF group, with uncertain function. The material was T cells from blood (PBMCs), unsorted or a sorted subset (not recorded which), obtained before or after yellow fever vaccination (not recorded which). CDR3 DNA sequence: TGTGCCAGCAGCTCGACAGGGGGTTGGACTGAAGCTTTCTTT. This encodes CASSSTGGWTEAFF.